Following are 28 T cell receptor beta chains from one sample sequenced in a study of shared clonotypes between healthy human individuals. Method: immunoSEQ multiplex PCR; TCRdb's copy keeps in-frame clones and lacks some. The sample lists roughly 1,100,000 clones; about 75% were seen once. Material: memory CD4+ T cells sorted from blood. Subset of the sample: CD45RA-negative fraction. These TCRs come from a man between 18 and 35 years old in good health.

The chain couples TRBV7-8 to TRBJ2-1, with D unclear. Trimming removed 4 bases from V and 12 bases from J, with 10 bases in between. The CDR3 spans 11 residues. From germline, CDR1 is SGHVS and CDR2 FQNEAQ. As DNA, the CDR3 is TGTGCCAGCAGCTCTGGTCCCGGGCAGTTCTTC. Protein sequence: CASSSGPGQFF.

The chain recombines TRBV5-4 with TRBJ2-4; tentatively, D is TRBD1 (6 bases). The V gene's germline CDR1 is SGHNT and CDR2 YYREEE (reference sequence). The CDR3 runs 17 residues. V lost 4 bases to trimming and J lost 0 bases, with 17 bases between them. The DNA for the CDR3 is TGTGCCAGCAGCCCGGCTGGGGGCGGCAGAGCCAAAAACATTCAGTACTTC. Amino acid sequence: CASSPAGGGRAKNIQYF.

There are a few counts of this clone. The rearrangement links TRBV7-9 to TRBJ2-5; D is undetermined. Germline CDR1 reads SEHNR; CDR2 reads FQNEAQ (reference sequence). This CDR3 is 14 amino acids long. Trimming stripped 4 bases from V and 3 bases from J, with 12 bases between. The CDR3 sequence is CASSSVPMEETQYF. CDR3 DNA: TGTGCCAGCAGCTCCGTCCCAATGGAAGAGACCCAGTACTTC.

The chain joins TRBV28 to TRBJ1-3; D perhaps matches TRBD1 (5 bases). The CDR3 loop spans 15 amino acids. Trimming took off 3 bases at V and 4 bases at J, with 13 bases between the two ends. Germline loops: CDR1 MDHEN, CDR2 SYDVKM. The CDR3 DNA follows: TGTGCCAGCAGTTTCGGGGCCCGCCTCGGAAACACCATATATTTT. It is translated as CASSFGARLGNTIYF. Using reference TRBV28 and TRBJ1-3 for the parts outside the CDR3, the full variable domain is DVKVTQSSRYLVKRTGEKVFLECVQDMDHENMFWYRQDPGLGLRLIYFSYDVKMKEKGDIPEGYSVSREKKERFSLILESASTNQTSMYLCASSFGARLGNTIYFGEGSWLTVV.

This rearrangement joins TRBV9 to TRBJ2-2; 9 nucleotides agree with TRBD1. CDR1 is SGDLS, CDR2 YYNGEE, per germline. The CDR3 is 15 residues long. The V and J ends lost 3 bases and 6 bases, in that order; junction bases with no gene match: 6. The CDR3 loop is CASSGWTGAAGELFF. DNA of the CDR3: TGTGCCAGCAGCGGATGGACAGGGGCGGCCGGGGAGCTGTTTTTT. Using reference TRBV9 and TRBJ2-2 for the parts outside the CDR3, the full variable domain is DSGVTQTPKHLITATGQRVTLRCSPRSGDLSVYWYQQSLDQGLQFLIQYYNGEERAKGNILERFSAQQFPDLHSELNLSSLELGDSALYFCASSGWTGAAGELFFGEGSRLTVL.

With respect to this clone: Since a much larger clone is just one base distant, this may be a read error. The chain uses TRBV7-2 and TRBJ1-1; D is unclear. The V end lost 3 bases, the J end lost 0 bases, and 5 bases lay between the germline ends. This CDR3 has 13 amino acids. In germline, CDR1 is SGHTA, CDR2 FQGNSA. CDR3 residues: CASSLGMNTEAFF. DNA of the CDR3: TGTGCCAGCAGCTTGGGGATGAACACTGAAGCTTTCTTT.

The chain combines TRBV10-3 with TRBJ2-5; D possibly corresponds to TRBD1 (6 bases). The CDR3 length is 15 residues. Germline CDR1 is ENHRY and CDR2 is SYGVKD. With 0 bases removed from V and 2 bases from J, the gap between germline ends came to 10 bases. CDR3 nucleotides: TGTGCCATCAGTGAGTCTTTAGGGGGTCAAGAGACCCAGTACTTC. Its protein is CAISESLGGQETQYF.

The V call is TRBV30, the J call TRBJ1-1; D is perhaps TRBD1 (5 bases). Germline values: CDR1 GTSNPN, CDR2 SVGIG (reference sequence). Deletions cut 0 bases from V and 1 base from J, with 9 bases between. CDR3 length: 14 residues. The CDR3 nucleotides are TGTGCCTGGAGTGTACTCCAGGGGAACACTGAAGCTTTCTTT. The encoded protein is CAWSVLQGNTEAFF.

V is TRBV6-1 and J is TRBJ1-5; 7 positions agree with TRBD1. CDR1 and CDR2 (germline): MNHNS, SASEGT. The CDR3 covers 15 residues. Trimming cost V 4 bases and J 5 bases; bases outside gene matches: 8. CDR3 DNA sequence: TGTGCCAGCAGTGGTGGGGACAGCTCCCATCAGCCCCAGCATTTT. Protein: CASSGGDSSHQPQHF.

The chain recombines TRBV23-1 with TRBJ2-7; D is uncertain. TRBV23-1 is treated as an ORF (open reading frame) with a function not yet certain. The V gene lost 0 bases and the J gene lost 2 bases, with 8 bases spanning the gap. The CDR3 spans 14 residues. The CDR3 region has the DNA TGCGCCAGCAGTCAATCGAGGATGCCCTACGAGCAGTACTTC. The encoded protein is CASSQSRMPYEQYF.

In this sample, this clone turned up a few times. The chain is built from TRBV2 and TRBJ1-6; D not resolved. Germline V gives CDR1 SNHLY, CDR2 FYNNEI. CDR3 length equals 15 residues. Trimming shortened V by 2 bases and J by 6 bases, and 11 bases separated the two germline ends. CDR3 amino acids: CASSEQQASNSPLHF. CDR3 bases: TGTGCCAGCAGTGAACAGCAGGCGTCTAATTCACCCCTCCACTTT.

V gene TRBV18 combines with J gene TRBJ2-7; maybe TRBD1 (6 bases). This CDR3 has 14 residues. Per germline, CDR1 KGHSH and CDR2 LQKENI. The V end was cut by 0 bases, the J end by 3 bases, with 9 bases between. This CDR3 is CASSPPGANYEQYF. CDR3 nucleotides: TGTGCCAGCTCACCACCGGGGGCCAACTACGAGCAGTACTTC. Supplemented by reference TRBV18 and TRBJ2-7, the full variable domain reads NAGVMQNPRHLVRRRGQEARLRCSPMKGHSHVYWYRQLPEEGLKFMVYLQKENIIDESGMPKERFSAEFPKEGPSILRIQQVVRGDSAAYFCASSPPGANYEQYFGPGTRLTVT.

The DNA of the CDR3 is TGTGCCATAGGACAGCTTACCTACGAGCAGTACTTC. Its protein product is CAIGQLTYEQYF. The chain uses TRBV10-3 and TRBJ2-7; a possible D gene is TRBD1 (6 bases). Germline V gene data show CDR1 as ENHRY and CDR2 as SYGVKD. Between the trimmed V and J ends, which lost 9 bases and 2 bases, there was a span of 11 bases. The CDR3 runs to 12 residues.

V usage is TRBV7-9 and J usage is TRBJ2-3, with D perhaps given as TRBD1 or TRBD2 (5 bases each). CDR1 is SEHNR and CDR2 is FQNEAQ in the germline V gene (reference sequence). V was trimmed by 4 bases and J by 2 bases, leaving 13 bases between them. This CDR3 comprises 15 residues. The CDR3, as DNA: TGTGCCAGCAGCTCCGGGGACGCATCCACAGATACGCAGTATTTT. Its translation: CASSSGDASTDTQYF. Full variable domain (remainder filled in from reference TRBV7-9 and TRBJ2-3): DTGVSQNPRHKITKRGQNVTFRCDPISEHNRLYWYRQTLGQGPEFLTYFQNEAQLEKSRLLSDRFSAERPKGSFSTLEIQRTEQGDSAMYLCASSSGDASTDTQYFGPGTRLTVL.

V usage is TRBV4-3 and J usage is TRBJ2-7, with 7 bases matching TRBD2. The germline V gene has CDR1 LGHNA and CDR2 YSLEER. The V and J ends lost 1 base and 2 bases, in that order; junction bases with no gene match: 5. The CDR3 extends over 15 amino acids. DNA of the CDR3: TGCGCCAGCAGCCAAGTGGCTAGCGGACCCTACGAGCAGTACTTC. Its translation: CASSQVASGPYEQYF.

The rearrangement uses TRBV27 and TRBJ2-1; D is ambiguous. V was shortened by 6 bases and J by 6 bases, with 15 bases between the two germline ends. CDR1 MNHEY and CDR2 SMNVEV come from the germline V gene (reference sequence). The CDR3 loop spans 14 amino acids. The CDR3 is CASSPRGGSNEQFF. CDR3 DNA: TGTGCCAGCAGCCCCCGTGGTGGCTCCAATGAGCAGTTCTTC.

The DNA for the CDR3 is TGTGCCAGCAGTCGAGACACCCGCTTCTCCAATGAAAAACTGTTTTTT. This codes for CASSRDTRFSNEKLFF. The J gene is TRBJ1-4, the V gene TRBV2; unclear D gene. Trimming pared 5 bases from V and 5 bases from J, leaving 18 bases between. This CDR3 region has 16 residues. Per the germline V gene, CDR1 is SNHLY and CDR2 is FYNNEI.

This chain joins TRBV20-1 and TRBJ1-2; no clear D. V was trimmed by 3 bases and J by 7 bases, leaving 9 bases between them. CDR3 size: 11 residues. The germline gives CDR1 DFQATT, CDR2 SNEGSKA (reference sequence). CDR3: CSASKGSGYTF. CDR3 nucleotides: TGCAGTGCTAGTAAGGGAAGTGGCTACACCTTC.

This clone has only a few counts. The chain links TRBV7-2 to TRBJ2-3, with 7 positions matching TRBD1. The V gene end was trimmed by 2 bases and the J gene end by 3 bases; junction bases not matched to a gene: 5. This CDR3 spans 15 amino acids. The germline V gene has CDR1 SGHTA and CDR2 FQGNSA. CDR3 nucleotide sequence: TGTGCCAGCAGCTTACGAGGGGGACAGACAGATACGCAGTATTTT. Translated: CASSLRGGQTDTQYF.

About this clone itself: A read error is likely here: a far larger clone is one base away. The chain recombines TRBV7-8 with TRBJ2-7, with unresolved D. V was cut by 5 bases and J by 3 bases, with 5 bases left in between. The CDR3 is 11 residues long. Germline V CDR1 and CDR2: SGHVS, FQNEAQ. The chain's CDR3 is CASSELYEQYF. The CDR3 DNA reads TGTGCCAGCAGCGAACTCTACGAGCAGTACTTC. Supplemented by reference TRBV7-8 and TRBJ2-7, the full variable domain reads GAGVSQSPRYKVAKRGQDVALRCDPISGHVSLFWYQQALGQGPEFLTYFQNEAQLDKSGLPSDRFFAERPEGSVSTLKIQRTQQEDSAVYLCASSELYEQYFGPGTRLTVT.

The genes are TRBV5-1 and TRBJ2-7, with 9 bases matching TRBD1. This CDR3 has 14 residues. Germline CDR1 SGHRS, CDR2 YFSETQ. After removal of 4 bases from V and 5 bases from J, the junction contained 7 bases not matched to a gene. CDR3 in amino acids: CASSPGQGGHEQYF. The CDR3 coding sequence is TGCGCCAGCAGCCCGGGACAGGGAGGCCACGAGCAGTACTTC.

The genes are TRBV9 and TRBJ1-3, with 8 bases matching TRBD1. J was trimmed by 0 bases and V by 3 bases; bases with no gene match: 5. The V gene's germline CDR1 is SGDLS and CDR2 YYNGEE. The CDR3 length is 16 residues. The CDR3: CASSGQGKSSGNTIYF. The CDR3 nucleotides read TGTGCCAGCAGCGGACAGGGGAAAAGCTCTGGAAACACCATATATTTT.

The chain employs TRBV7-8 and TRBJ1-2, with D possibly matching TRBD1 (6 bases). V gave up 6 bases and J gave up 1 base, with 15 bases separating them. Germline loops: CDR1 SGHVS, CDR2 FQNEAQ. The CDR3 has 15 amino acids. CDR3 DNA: TGTGCCAGCAGTGCTAGGACAGCCTTTAACTATGGCTACACCTTC. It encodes CASSARTAFNYGYTF.

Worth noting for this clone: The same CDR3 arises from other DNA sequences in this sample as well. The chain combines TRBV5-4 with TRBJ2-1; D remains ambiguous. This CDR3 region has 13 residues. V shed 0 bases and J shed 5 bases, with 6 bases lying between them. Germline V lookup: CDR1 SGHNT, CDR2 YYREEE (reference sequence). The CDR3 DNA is TGTGCCAGCAGCTTGGTAGAGAACAATGAGCAGTTCTTC. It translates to CASSLVENNEQFF.

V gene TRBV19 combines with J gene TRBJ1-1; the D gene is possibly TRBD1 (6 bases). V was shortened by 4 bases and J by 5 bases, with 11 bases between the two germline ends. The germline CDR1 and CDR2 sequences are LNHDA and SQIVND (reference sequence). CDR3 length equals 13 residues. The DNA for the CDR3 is TGTGCCAGTAGTAGTGGGGGGCAAACTGAAGCTTTCTTT. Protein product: CASSSGGQTEAFF.

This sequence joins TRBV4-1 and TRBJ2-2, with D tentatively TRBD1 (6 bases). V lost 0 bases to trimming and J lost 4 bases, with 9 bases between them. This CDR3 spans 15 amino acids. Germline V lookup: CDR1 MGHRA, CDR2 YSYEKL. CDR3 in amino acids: CASSQEGAGTGELFF. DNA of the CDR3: TGCGCCAGCAGCCAAGAGGGGGCCGGCACCGGGGAGCTGTTTTTT.

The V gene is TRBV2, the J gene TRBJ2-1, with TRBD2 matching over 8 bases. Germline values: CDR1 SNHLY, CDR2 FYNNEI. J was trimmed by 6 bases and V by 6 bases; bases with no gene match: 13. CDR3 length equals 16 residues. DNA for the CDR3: TGTGCCAGCAGCGGGGCCGGGACTAGTCTAATCAATGAGCAGTTCTTC. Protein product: CASSGAGTSLINEQFF. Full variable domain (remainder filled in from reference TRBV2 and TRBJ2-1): EPEVTQTPSHQVTQMGQEVILRCVPISNHLYFYWYRQILGQKVEFLVSFYNNEISEKSEIFDDQFSVERPDGSNFTLKIRSTKLEDSAMYFCASSGAGTSLINEQFFGPGTRLTVL.

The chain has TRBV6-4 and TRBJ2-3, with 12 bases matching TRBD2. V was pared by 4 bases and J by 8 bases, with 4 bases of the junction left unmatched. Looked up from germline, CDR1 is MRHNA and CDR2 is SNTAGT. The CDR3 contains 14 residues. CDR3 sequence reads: CASSATSGGSTQYF. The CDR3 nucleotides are TGTGCCAGCAGTGCTACTAGCGGGGGGAGTACGCAGTATTTT.